A selection of T cell receptor beta chains follows, all from one sample in a study of T cell responses to AZD1222 COVID-19 vaccine. Assay used: immunoSEQ multiplex PCR; TCRdb lists only in-frame clones, some missing. Of about 50,000 clones listed, approximately 89% were seen once; the top ten hold 14% to 15%. The sequencing here drew on peripheral blood, taken on day 0 of AZD1222 vaccination. These receptors were collected from an adult in good health. CDR3s include the opening cysteine and the closing phenylalanine or tryptophan. D genes are given only for firm matches.

>NA|TRBJ2-1|TRBV10-3
CATNDDHSYNEQFF
TGTGCCACCAACGACGACCACTCCTACAATGAGCAGTTCTTC
>TRBD1|TRBJ1-2|TRBV5-4
CASSPGQGSNYGYTF
TGTGCCAGCAGCCCGGGACAGGGAAGTAACTATGGCTACACCTTC
>NA|TRBJ1-1|TRBV6-4
CASSDLPNTEAFF
TGTGCCAGCAGTGACTTGCCGAACACTGAAGCTTTCTTT
>NA|TRBJ1-1|TRBV6-5
CASSFQGRGTEAFF
TGTGCCAGCAGTTTCCAGGGCCGGGGCACTGAAGCTTTCTTT
>TRBD1|TRBJ2-7|TRBV12-3/TRBV12-4
CASSLAGGFEQYF
TGTGCCAGCAGTTTAGCAGGGGGCTTCGAGCAGTACTTC
>NA|TRBJ2-3|TRBV2
CASSEDMGNTDTQYF
TGTGCCAGCAGTGAAGATATGGGGAACACAGATACGCAGTATTTT
>NA|TRBJ2-6|TRBV5-4
CASSPGQEGPSGANVLTF
TGTGCCAGCAGCCCCGGACAGGAGGGACCTTCTGGGGCCAACGTCCTGACTTTC
>NA|TRBJ2-1|TRBV27
CASSLGTSQSSYNEQFF
TGTGCCAGCAGTTTAGGAACTAGCCAATCCTCCTACAATGAGCAGTTCTTC
>TRBD2|TRBJ2-3|TRBV11-2
CADGGSGGDTQYF
TGTGCCGACGGAGGGAGCGGGGGAGATACGCAGTATTTT
>NA|TRBJ2-5|TRBV12-2
CARVGFAIQETQYF
TGTGCAAGAGTAGGGTTCGCCATCCAAGAGACCCAGTACTTC
>NA|TRBJ2-7|TRBV11-3
CASSPSAYEQYF
TGTGCCAGCAGCCCTAGCGCCTACGAGCAGTACTTC
>TRBD1|TRBJ1-4|TRBV6-6
CASRPGQGSEKLFF
TGTGCCAGCAGACCGGGACAGGGAAGCGAAAAACTGTTTTTT
>NA|TRBJ1-2|TRBV19
CASSILNSNYGYTF
TGTGCCAGTAGTATACTAAACAGTAACTATGGCTACACCTTC
>NA|TRBJ1-2|TRBV29-1
CSVRTEGGSGYTF
TGCAGCGTTCGCACCGAGGGGGGAAGTGGCTACACCTTC
>TRBD2|TRBJ2-2|TRBV14
CASSLRSHREGQLITGELFF
TGTGCCAGCAGCCTACGTTCCCACCGGGAGGGCCAATTAATCACCGGGGAGCTGTTTTTT